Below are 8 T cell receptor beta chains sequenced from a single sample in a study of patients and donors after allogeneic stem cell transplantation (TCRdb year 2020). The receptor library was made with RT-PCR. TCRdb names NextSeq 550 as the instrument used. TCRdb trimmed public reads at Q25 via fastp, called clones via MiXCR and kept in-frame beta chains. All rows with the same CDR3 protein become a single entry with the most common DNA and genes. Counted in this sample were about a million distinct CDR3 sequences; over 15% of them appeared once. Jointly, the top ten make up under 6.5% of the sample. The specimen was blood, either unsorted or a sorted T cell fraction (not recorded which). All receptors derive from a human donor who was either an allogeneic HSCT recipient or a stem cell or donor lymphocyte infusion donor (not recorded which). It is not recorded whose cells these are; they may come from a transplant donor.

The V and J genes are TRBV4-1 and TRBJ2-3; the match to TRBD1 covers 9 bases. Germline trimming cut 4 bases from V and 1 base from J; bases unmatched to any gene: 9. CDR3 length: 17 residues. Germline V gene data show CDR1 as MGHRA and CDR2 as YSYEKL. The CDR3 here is CASSLDRGTFGTDTQYF. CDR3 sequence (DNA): TGCGCCAGCAGCCTGGACAGGGGAACCTTTGGCACAGATACGCAGTATTTT.

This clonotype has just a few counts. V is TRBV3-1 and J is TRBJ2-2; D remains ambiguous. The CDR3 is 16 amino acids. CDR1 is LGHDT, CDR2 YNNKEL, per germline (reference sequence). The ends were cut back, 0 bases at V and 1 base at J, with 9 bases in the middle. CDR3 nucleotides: TGTGCCAGCAGCCAAGAACTATGGGAGAACACCGGGGAGCTGTTTTTT. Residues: CASSQELWENTGELFF.

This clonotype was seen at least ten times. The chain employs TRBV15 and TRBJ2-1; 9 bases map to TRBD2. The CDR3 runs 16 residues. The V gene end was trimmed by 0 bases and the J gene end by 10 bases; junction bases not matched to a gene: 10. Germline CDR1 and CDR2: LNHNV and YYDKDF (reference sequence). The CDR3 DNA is TGTGCCACCAGCAGAGATTTAGCGGGAGCATCACAAGAGCAGTTCTTC. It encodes CATSRDLAGASQEQFF.

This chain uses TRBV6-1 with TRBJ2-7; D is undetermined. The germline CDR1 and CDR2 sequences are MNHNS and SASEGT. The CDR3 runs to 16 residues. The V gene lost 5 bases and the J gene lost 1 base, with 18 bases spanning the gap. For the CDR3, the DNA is TGTGCCAGCAGTCGCGCCGCGGCCGTTGAATCCTACGAGCAGTACTTC. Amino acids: CASSRAAAVESYEQYF.

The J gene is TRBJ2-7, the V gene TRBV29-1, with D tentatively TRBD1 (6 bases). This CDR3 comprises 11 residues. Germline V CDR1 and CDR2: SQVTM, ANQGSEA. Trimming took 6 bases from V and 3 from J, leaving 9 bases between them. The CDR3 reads CSVGAIYEQYF. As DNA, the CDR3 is TGCAGCGTGGGGGCTATCTACGAGCAGTACTTC.

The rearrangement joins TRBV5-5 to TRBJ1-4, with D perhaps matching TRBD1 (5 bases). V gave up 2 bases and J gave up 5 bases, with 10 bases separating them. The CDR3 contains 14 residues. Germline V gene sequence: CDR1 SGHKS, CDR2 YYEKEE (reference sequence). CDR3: CASSFGGANEKLFF. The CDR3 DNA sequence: TGTGCCAGCAGCTTCGGAGGGGCCAATGAAAAACTGTTTTTT.

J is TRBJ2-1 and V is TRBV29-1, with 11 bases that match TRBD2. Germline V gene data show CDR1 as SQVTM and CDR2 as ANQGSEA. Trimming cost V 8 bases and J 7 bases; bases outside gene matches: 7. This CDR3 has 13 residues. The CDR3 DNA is TGCAGCTCCCGGACTAGCGGGTGGAATGAGCAGTTCTTC. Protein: CSSRTSGWNEQFF.

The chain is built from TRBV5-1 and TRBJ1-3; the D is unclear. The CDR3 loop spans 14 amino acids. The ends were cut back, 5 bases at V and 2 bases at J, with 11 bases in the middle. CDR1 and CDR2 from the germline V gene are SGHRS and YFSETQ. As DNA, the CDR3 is TGCGCCAGCAGGAAAGACAAAGCTGGAAACACCATATATTTT. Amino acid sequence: CASRKDKAGNTIYF.